This TCR beta chain derives from a study of blood T cell repertoires in COVID-19. This CDR3 is 15 amino acids long. V lost 8 bases, J lost 1 base, and 7 bases stayed unmatched. Germline values: CDR1 SGHNT, CDR2 YENEEA. TCRdb keeps only in-frame clones here, not all; method: immunoSEQ multiplex PCR. The sample holds some 530,000 clones, approximately 85% seen once. J is TRBJ2-2 and V is TRBV11-3; 7 bases match TRBD1. The clonotype comes from a human donor in a cohort sampled during active COVID-19. Sequences were obtained from peripheral blood. The CDR3 nucleotides read TGTGCCAGCGCCAGGGACAGTCTGAACACCGGGGAGCTGTTTTTT. It specifies CASARDSLNTGELFF. Filled out from reference TRBV11-3 and TRBJ2-2, the complete variable domain reads EAGVVQSPRYKIIEKKQPVAFWCNPISGHNTLYWYLQNLGQGPELLIRYENEEAVDDSQLPKDRFSAERLKGVDSTLKIQPAELGDSAVYLCASARDSLNTGELFFGEGSRLTVL.